A single sample is the source of the 25 T cell receptor beta chains below, sequenced in a study of T cell changes during pregnancy in multiple sclerosis. TCRdb's copy holds only in-frame clones and misses some; the assay was immunoSEQ multiplex PCR. The sample includes about 93,000 clones, 75% to 95% seen only once; the top ten take 1.5% to 2%. The source material was peripheral blood, sampled after pregnancy. These receptor sequences come from a female donor in good health, enrolled as a control in a pregnancy study.

This sequence joins TRBV19 and TRBJ2-1; D ambiguous. The CDR3 extends over 11 amino acids. Germline CDR1 is LNHDA and CDR2 is SQIVND (reference sequence). The V end lost 3 bases, the J end lost 12 bases, and 9 bases lay between the germline ends. CDR3 nucleotides: TGTGCCAGTAGTATGGCTGAGGCGCAGTTCTTC. Amino acid sequence: CASSMAEAQFF.

The chain combines TRBV15 with TRBJ1-2; D may be TRBD1 (5 bases). The V end lost 3 bases, the J end lost 5 bases, and 10 bases lay between the germline ends. CDR1 is LNHNV and CDR2 is YYDKDF in the germline V gene (reference sequence). The CDR3 has 13 amino acids. CDR3 DNA sequence: TGTGCCACCAGCAGCCCCAGGGTTTATGGCTACACCTTC. This encodes CATSSPRVYGYTF.

This chain uses TRBV6-5 with TRBJ2-5, with TRBD1 matching 9 bases. The CDR3 runs to 14 residues. V lost 2 bases to trimming and J lost 11 bases; unmatched junction nucleotides: 9. Per the germline V gene, CDR1 is MNHEY and CDR2 is SVGAGI. CDR3 sequence reads: CASSYIRTGAQQYF. The CDR3 DNA reads TGTGCCAGCAGTTACATCCGGACAGGGGCGCAGCAGTACTTC.

The rearrangement links TRBV11-2 to TRBJ2-1; unclear D gene. Trimming left V 5 bases short and J 7 bases short, with 9 bases between. This CDR3 has 12 amino acids. Germline V gives CDR1 SGHAT, CDR2 FQNNGV. The CDR3 sequence: CASSAGGNEQFF. CDR3 in DNA: TGTGCCAGCAGCGCAGGTGGAAATGAGCAGTTCTTC.

CDR3 sequence: CASSLEGDEQFF. DNA for the CDR3: TGCGCCAGCAGCTTGGAGGGAGATGAGCAGTTCTTC. V usage is TRBV5-1 and J usage is TRBJ2-1; D possibly corresponds to TRBD2 (5 bases). The germline V and J ends were trimmed by 0 bases and 8 bases, with 6 bases remaining between them. CDR1 is SGHRS, CDR2 YFSETQ, per germline. CDR3 size: 12 residues.

The CDR3 loop reads CATSRGGNEQFF. As DNA, the CDR3 is TGTGCCACCAGCAGAGGCGGGAATGAGCAGTTCTTC. This chain uses TRBV15 with TRBJ2-1, with D possibly matching TRBD2 (5 bases). The germline V gene has CDR1 LNHNV and CDR2 YYDKDF (reference sequence). The CDR3 totals 12 residues. Trimming left V 1 base short and J 7 bases short, with 5 bases between.

This clone was seen a few times. The chain couples TRBV2 to TRBJ1-5; the match to TRBD1 covers 8 bases. CDR1 is SNHLY, CDR2 FYNNEI, per germline. The CDR3 length is 13 residues. The junction had 3 bases not matched to a gene; V was cut back by 6 bases and J by 5 bases. The CDR3 sequence: CASSTGGDQPQHF. The CDR3 nucleotides read TGTGCCAGCAGCACAGGGGGAGATCAGCCCCAGCATTTT.

The chain recombines TRBV7-2 with TRBJ1-3; 8 positions match TRBD1. The germline V gene encodes CDR1 SGHTA and CDR2 FQGNSA. V gave up 5 bases and J gave up 1 base; unmatched junction bases: 10. The CDR3 consists of 17 residues. The CDR3 loop is CASSHWTGYRSGNTIYF. For the CDR3, the DNA is TGTGCCAGCAGCCATTGGACAGGGTACAGGTCTGGAAACACCATATATTTT.

J is TRBJ1-2 and V is TRBV5-4, with a weak D call TRBD1 (6 bases). Germline CDR1 SGHNT, CDR2 YYREEE (reference sequence). This CDR3 region has 15 residues. Trimming removed 4 bases at V and 4 bases at J, with 17 bases between. The CDR3 DNA reads as TGTGCCAGCAGCAGAACCGGGACAATGGGCTATGGCTACACCTTC. Its translation is CASSRTGTMGYGYTF. Full variable domain (rest looked up from reference TRBV5-4 and TRBJ1-2): ETGVTQSPTHLIKTRGQQVTLRCSSQSGHNTVSWYQQALGQGPQFIFQYYREEENGRGNFPPRFSGLQFPNYSSELNVNALELDDSALYLCASSRTGTMGYGYTFGSGTRLTVV.

This clone is a singleton in its sample. This chain connects TRBV10-3 to TRBJ1-5, with 9 bases that match TRBD1. The CDR3 runs 17 residues. The V gene end was trimmed by 3 bases and the J gene end by 10 bases; junction bases not matched to a gene: 16. Germline V CDR1 and CDR2: ENHRY, SYGVKD. CDR3 in DNA: TGTGCCATCAGTGACCAGGTTATCCGGGACAGGGTCGTACCCCAGCATTTT. Its protein is CAISDQVIRDRVVPQHF.

The chain couples TRBV7-2 to TRBJ2-7; TRBD2 is a possible D gene (5 bases). Germline assignment: CDR1 SGHTA and CDR2 FQGNSA. This CDR3 is 15 amino acids long. Trimming removed 1 base from V and 2 bases from J, with 12 bases in between. CDR3 sequence reads: CASSLGRGRTYEQYF. CDR3 coding DNA: TGTGCCAGCAGCTTAGGTCGCGGGCGAACCTACGAGCAGTACTTC. The full variable domain, with the rest looked up from reference TRBV7-2 and TRBJ2-7, is GAGVSQSPSNKVTEKGKDVELRCDPISGHTALYWYRQSLGQGLEFLIYFQGNSAPDKSGLPSDRFSAERTGGSVSTLTIQRTQQEDSAVYLCASSLGRGRTYEQYFGPGTRLTVT.

CDR3 amino acids: CASSRWTGTSGEVGYTF. The CDR3 nucleotides are TGTGCCAGTAGTCGATGGACAGGCACCAGTGGGGAGGTTGGCTACACCTTC. The chain combines TRBV19 with TRBJ1-2, with 7 positions matching TRBD1. Germline V gene data show CDR1 as LNHDA and CDR2 as SQIVND (reference sequence). There are 17 residues in the CDR3. V lost 5 bases to trimming and J lost 7 bases; unmatched junction nucleotides: 19.

V usage is TRBV5-6 and J usage is TRBJ2-5; D possibly corresponds to TRBD1 (6 bases). Deletions cut 0 bases from V and 4 bases from J, with 16 bases between. The CDR3 loop spans 16 amino acids. Germline assignment: CDR1 SGHDT and CDR2 YYEEEE. CDR3 in DNA: TGTGCCAGCAGCTTGGTATACAGGGTAACGAGAGAGACCCAGTACTTC. This translates into CASSLVYRVTRETQYF.

The chain couples TRBV15 to TRBJ1-1; 8 positions match TRBD1. This CDR3 is built from 15 residues. CDR1 and CDR2 from the germline V gene are LNHNV and YYDKDF (reference sequence). Losses at the gene ends were 5 bases for V and 1 base for J; bases not matched to a gene: 6. The CDR3 bases are TGTGCCACCAGCGGTAGACAGGGGCCGAACACTGAAGCTTTCTTT. It is translated as CATSGRQGPNTEAFF.

The gene calls are TRBV7-2 and TRBJ2-6; maybe TRBD1 (5 bases). Deletions cut 5 bases from V and 0 bases from J, with 8 bases between. The CDR3 has 15 residues. CDR1 and CDR2 from the germline V gene are SGHTA and FQGNSA. The CDR3 DNA sequence: TGTGCCAGCAGCGACAGATCCTCTGGGGCCAACGTCCTGACTTTC. The encoded protein is CASSDRSSGANVLTF.

This chain connects TRBV28 to TRBJ2-5; 8 bases align to TRBD2. CDR3 length equals 13 residues. Germline V gene data show CDR1 as MDHEN and CDR2 as SYDVKM. V shed 10 bases, J shed 5 bases, and the junction held 9 bases outside the gene matches. The CDR3 region is CATERGPLETQYF. The CDR3 DNA follows: TGTGCCACCGAGCGGGGGCCTCTCGAGACCCAGTACTTC. Combining the CDR3 with reference TRBV28 and TRBJ2-5 gives the whole variable domain DVKVTQSSRYLVKRTGEKVFLECVQDMDHENMFWYRQDPGLGLRLIYFSYDVKMKEKGDIPEGYSVSREKKERFSLILESASTNQTSMYLCATERGPLETQYFGPGTRLLVL.

This sequence joins TRBV5-6 and TRBJ1-2; D is perhaps TRBD1 (5 bases). V gave up 1 base and J gave up 4 bases, with 11 bases separating them. CDR1 and CDR2 (germline): SGHDT, YYEEEE. This CDR3 spans 14 amino acids. The CDR3: CASSLIRDFYGYTF. As DNA, the CDR3 is TGTGCCAGCAGCTTGATAAGGGACTTCTATGGCTACACCTTC.

The chain uses TRBV9 and TRBJ2-7; no reliable D call. Germline values: CDR1 SGDLS, CDR2 YYNGEE. CDR3 size: 14 residues. Trimming pared 2 bases from V and 5 bases from J, leaving 14 bases between. The CDR3 nucleotides are TGTGCCAGCAGCGTGGCAGTACGAGGCAACGAGCAGTACTTC. Residues: CASSVAVRGNEQYF.

This clone appeared a single time. This chain joins TRBV18 and TRBJ1-4; D call uncertain. The CDR3 length is 15 residues. The germline V and J ends were trimmed by 2 bases and 5 bases, with 12 bases remaining between them. Germline CDR1 and CDR2: KGHSH and LQKENI. The CDR3 reads CASSPVGAGNEKLFF. In nucleotides, the CDR3 is TGTGCCAGCTCACCAGTTGGCGCGGGAAATGAAAAACTGTTTTTT.

The chain combines TRBV7-3 with TRBJ2-2; D unresolved. Germline V gene data show CDR1 as SGHTA and CDR2 as FQGTGA. Trimming cost V 5 bases and J 0 bases, with 10 bases left between them. This CDR3 contains 15 residues. CDR3 sequence reads: CASSPKTPNTGELFF. In DNA, the CDR3 is TGTGCCAGCAGCCCAAAGACACCGAACACCGGGGAGCTGTTTTTT. Using reference TRBV7-3 and TRBJ2-2 for the parts outside the CDR3, the full variable domain is GAGVSQTPSNKVTEKGKYVELRCDPISGHTALYWYRQSLGQGPEFLIYFQGTGAADDSGLPNDRFFAVRPEGSVSTLKIQRTERGDSAVYLCASSPKTPNTGELFFGEGSRLTVL.

This chain joins TRBV4-3 and TRBJ2-1; 9 bases agree with TRBD2. The CDR3 runs 15 residues. CDR1 is LGHNA, CDR2 YSLEER, per germline. The J segment lost 8 bases and the V segment lost 1 base, leaving 6 bases of the junction unmatched. CDR3 loop: CASSQGRASGDEQFF. CDR3 in DNA: TGCGCCAGCAGCCAAGGTCGGGCTAGCGGGGATGAGCAGTTCTTC.

This chain links TRBV12-5 with TRBJ2-1; TRBD2 agrees at 12 bases. The CDR3 has 19 amino acids. CDR1 is LGHNT, CDR2 FRNRAP, per germline. The ends lost 8 bases at V and 0 bases at J; junction bases unmatched: 14. In DNA form, the CDR3 reads TGTGCTAGTATAAATAGAGGGACTAGCGGGTATGGCTCCTACAATGAGCAGTTCTTC. Its translation: CASINRGTSGYGSYNEQFF.

The V call is TRBV19, the J call TRBJ1-2; D is possibly TRBD1 (5 bases). The CDR3 totals 14 residues. Looked up from germline, CDR1 is LNHDA and CDR2 is SQIVND (reference sequence). Trimming left V 8 bases short and J 5 bases short, with 18 bases between. CDR3 coding DNA: TGTGCCAGTCGAACGGGGGGGATCGGATATGGCTACACCTTC. Amino acids: CASRTGGIGYGYTF.

The V and J genes are TRBV13 and TRBJ2-5; 7 positions agree with TRBD1. V shed 3 bases and J 2 bases; nucleotides not matched to a gene: 3. The CDR3 is 14 amino acids. Per the germline V gene, CDR1 is PRHDT and CDR2 is FYEKMQ (reference sequence). The CDR3 loop reads CASSFPGQQETQYF. CDR3 coding DNA: TGTGCCAGCAGCTTCCCGGGACAGCAAGAGACCCAGTACTTC.

The genes are TRBV4-1 and TRBJ2-7; D ambiguous. Germline V CDR1 and CDR2: MGHRA, YSYEKL. There are 15 residues in the CDR3. V lost 1 base and J 0 bases, leaving 10 bases between the germline ends. This CDR3 is CASSQGLFSSYEQYF. In DNA form, the CDR3 reads TGCGCCAGCAGCCAAGGACTGTTCAGCTCCTACGAGCAGTACTTC.